The rows below give T cell receptor beta chains drawn from one sample of a study of T cell responses to AZD1222 COVID-19 vaccine. The table came from immunoSEQ multiplex PCR; TCRdb's copy has only in-frame clones and leaves some out. This table has approximately 73,000 clones, roughly four fifths appearing once. Specimen: peripheral blood, collected on day 0 of AZD1222 vaccination. These receptors originate from an adult in good health. Both conserved end residues are trimmed from each CDR3. The order of the fields is V gene, clone size, CDR3 protein. A clone size is listed for some rows: how often the clone was seen (once, few, many), or a class if it is expanded.

>TRBV12-3/TRBV12-4|NA
ASSTAPYNEQF
>TRBV5-1|NA
ASSLTGSDTEAF
>TRBV5-6|NA
ASSPYSGGIDTQY
>TRBV11-2|NA
ASTTATFSHTGELF
>TRBV7-8|NA
ASSPLAMNTEAF
>TRBV6-5|NA
ASTGTSGSLNEQF
>TRBV7-2|NA
ASSQGQGGGAKNIQY
>TRBV12-3/TRBV12-4|NA
ASSRGSNQPQH
>TRBV6-5|NA
ASSPGADYGYT
>TRBV5-1|once
ASSLRQGSDTQY
>TRBV27|NA
ASSLSYGTGGLGETQY
>TRBV5-6|NA
ASSPNTGGNQPQH
>TRBV30|NA
AWSARDVYSGNTIY
>TRBV19|few
ASSSTSGGYNEQF
>TRBV7-6|NA
ASSLASGPGANVLT
>TRBV6-6|NA
ASSPRGQGGPTLPFGNTEAF
>TRBV5-4|few
ASSPGTGEGYEQY
>TRBV11-2|NA
ASSLVRGQGARGYT
>TRBV30|NA
ACSFTRSGNTIY
>TRBV30|NA
AWSVGGSGNTIY
>TRBV29-1|NA
SVLRGLEAF
>TRBV15|NA
ATGARFTEAF
>TRBV2|once
ASSEAGLSWGTNGNTIY
>TRBV4-3|NA
ASSQDIDRGFQNYGYT
>TRBV5-1|NA
ASSPHTGNYGYT
>TRBV11-3|NA
ASSFSGTSGTDTQY
>TRBV7-2|once
ASSFESNQPQH
>TRBV10-3|NA
AIRGNGGDEAF
>TRBV6-2/TRBV6-3|few
ASSYQGAGELF
>TRBV5-4|NA
ASRNGPGQDEKLF
>TRBV5-5|few
ASSSKTGTGGAEQY
>TRBV7-2|few
ASSRQENTEAF
>TRBV29-1|NA
SVQRGATDTQY
>TRBV7-2|once
ASSPSPDSYNEQF
>TRBV6-5|NA
ASSSYRGSGNTIY
>TRBV3-1/TRBV3-2|few
ASSQSRQGAF
>TRBV15|few
ATSRGRGKGNTEAF
>TRBV12-3/TRBV12-4|once
ASSDRGDTEAF
>TRBV6-5|NA
ATKRDTSSYEQY
>TRBV7-2|NA
ASSLSGGAGTDTQY
>TRBV9|NA
ASSVEERTPYGYT
>TRBV11-3|once
ASSLMSPTIGNTIY
>TRBV4-2|NA
ASSSQGRGLFSAEQY
>TRBV24-1|NA
ATSDGDRMNSPLH
>TRBV20-1|NA
SARRDTEAF
>TRBV6-1|once
ASSEVYSSPDGYT
>TRBV12-3/TRBV12-4|once
ASRPRGPYEAF